The source of this T cell receptor (beta chain) is a study of blood T cell repertoires in COVID-19. CDR1 is SGHAT and CDR2 is FQNNGV in the germline V gene. Trimming removed 0 bases at V and 0 bases at J, with 5 bases between. The CDR3 contains 14 residues. In the original analysis: Estimated nucleated cell counts came from reference gene primer amplification. Profiling relied on immunoSEQ multiplex PCR, and the TCRdb table lists in-frame clones only, not all of them. V and J calls and clone size are copied from that table; D and trimming were computed from the DNA. Here the sample spans a few hundred thousand clones, approximately 88% being singletons. It was during active infection that Seattle patients were enrolled and then longitudinally followed.

Material: peripheral blood. The chain carries TRBV11-2 and TRBJ1-2; D is unclear. This sequence originates from a woman aged 50 to 60 with COVID-19, enrolled during active disease. DNA of the CDR3: TGTGCCAGCAGCTTAGATCGGGCTAACTATGGCTACACCTTC. This sequence encodes CASSLDRANYGYTF.